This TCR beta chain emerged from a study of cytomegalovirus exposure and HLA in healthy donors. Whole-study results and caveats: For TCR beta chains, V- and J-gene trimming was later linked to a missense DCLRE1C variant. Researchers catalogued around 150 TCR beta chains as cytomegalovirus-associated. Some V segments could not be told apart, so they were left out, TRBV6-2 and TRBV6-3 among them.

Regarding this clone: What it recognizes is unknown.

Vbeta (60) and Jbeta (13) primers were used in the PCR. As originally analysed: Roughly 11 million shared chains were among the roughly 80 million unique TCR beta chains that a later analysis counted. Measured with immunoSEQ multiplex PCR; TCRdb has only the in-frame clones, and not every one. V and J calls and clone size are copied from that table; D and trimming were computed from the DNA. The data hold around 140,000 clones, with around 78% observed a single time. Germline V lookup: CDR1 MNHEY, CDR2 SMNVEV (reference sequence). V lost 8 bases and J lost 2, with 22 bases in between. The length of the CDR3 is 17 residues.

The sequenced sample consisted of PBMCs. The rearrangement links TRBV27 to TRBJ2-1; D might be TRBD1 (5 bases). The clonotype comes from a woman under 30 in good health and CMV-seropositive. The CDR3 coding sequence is TGTGCCAGCCACCTTAGGACCCCGACAGATCCCTACAATGAGCAGTTCTTC. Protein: CASHLRTPTDPYNEQFF.